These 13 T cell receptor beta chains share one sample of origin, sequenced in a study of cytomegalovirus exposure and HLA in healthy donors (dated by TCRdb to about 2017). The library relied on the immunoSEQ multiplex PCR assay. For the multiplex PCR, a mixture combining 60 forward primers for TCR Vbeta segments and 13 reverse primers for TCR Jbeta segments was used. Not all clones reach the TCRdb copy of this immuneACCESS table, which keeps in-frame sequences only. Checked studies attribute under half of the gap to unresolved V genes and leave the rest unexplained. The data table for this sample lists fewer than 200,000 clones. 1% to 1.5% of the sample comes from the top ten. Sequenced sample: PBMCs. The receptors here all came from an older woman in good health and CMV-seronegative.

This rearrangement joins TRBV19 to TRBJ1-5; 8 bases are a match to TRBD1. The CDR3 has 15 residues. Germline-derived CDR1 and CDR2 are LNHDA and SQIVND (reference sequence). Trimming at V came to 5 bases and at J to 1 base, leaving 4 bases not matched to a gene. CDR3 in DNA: TGTGCCAGTAGTCCAAGGACAGGGAGCAATCAGCCCCAGCATTTT. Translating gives CASSPRTGSNQPQHF.

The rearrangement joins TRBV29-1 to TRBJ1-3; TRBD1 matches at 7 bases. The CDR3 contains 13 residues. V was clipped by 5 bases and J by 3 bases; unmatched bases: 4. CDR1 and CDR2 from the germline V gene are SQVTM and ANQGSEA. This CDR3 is CSVRGLGGNTIYF. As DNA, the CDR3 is TGCAGCGTTAGGGGGCTCGGTGGAAACACCATATATTTT. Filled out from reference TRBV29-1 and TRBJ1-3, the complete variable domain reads SAVISQKPSRDICQRGTSLTIQCQVDSQVTMMFWYRQQPGQSLTLIATANQGSEATYESGFVIDKFPISRPNLTFSTLTVSNMSPEDSSIYLCSVRGLGGNTIYFGEGSWLTVV.

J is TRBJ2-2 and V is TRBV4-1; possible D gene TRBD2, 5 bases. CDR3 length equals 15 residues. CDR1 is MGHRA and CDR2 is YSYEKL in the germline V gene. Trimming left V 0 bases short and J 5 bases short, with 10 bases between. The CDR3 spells CASSQEEALTGELFF. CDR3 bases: TGCGCCAGCAGCCAAGAGGAGGCGTTAACCGGGGAGCTGTTTTTT.

The CDR3 region has the DNA TGTGCCAGCAGCTCCCGGACAGGGGGAAGCGACGAGCAGTACTTC. Residues: CASSSRTGGSDEQYF. The rearrangement links TRBV5-4 to TRBJ2-7; 10 bases align to TRBD1. Germline V gives CDR1 SGHNT, CDR2 YYREEE (reference sequence). V was pared by 3 bases and J by 5 bases, with 8 bases of the junction left unmatched. This CDR3 has 15 residues. The full variable domain, rest sourced from reference TRBV5-4 and TRBJ2-7, is ETGVTQSPTHLIKTRGQQVTLRCSSQSGHNTVSWYQQALGQGPQFIFQYYREEENGRGNFPPRFSGLQFPNYSSELNVNALELDDSALYLCASSSRTGGSDEQYFGPGTRLTVT.

CDR3 DNA sequence: TGTGCCAGCAGCCATGCAACCGGGACAGCTTCTAATTCACCCCTCCACTTT. This translates into CASSHATGTASNSPLHF. The rearrangement uses TRBV14 and TRBJ1-6, with 7 nucleotides matching TRBD1. The CDR3 has 17 residues. V shed 3 bases and J 6 bases; nucleotides not matched to a gene: 11. Germline V lookup: CDR1 SGHDN, CDR2 FVKESK.

The CDR3 DNA is TGTGCCAGCAGCTGGGGACAGTCGAGTGCTTTCTTT. Translated, it gives CASSWGQSSAFF. The gene calls are TRBV5-6 and TRBJ1-1, with TRBD1 matching 7 bases. Germline loops: CDR1 SGHDT, CDR2 YYEEEE. The CDR3 runs 12 residues. J lost 11 bases, V lost 3 bases, and 7 bases had no gene match.

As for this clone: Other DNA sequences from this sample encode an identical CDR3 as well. CDR3 sequence: CASGFTPLEQPQHF. The DNA for the CDR3 is TGTGCTAGTGGTTTTACCCCATTAGAACAGCCCCAGCATTTT. The chain recombines TRBV12-5 with TRBJ1-5; D is uncertain. In germline, CDR1 is LGHNT, CDR2 FRNRAP. This CDR3 has 14 amino acids. Trimming cost V 3 bases and J 7 bases, with 13 bases left between them.

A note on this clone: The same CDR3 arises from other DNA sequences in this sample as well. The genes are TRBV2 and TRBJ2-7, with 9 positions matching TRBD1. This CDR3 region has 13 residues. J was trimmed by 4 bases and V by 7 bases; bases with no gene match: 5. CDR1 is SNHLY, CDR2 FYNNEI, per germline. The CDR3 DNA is TGTGCCAGCAAGGGACAGGGAGCATACGAGCAGTACTTC. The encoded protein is CASKGQGAYEQYF.

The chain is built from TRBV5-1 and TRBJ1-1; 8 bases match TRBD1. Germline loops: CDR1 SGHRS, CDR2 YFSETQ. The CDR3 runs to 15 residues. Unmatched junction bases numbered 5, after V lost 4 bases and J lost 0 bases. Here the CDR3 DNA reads TGCGCCAGCAGCGGAGGACAGGGCTTGAACACTGAAGCTTTCTTT. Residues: CASSGGQGLNTEAFF.

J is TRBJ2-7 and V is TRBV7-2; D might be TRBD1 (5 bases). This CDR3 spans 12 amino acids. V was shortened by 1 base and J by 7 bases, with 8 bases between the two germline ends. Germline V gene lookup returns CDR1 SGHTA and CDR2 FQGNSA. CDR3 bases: TGTGCCAGCAGCTTAGTAGGGGTTGAGCAGTACTTC. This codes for CASSLVGVEQYF. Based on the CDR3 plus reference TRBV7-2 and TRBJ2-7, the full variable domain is GAGVSQSPSNKVTEKGKDVELRCDPISGHTALYWYRQSLGQGLEFLIYFQGNSAPDKSGLPSDRFSAERTGGSVSTLTIQRTQQEDSAVYLCASSLVGVEQYFGPGTRLTVT.

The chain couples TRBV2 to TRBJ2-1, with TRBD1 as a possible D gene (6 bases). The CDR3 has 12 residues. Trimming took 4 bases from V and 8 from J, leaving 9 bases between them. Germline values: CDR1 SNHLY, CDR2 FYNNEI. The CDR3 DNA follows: TGTGCCAGCAGTGGACCAGGGGATGAGCAGTTCTTC. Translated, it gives CASSGPGDEQFF.

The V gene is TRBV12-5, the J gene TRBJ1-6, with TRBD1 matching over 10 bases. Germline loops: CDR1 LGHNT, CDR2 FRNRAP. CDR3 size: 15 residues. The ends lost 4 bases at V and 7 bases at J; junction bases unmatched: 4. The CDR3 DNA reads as TGTGCTAGTGGTTCCAGGACAGGGGGGAATTCACCCCTCCACTTT. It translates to CASGSRTGGNSPLHF.

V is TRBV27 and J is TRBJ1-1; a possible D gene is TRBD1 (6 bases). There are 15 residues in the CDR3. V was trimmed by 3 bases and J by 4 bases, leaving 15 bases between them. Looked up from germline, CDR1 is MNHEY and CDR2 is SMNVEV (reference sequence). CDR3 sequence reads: CASSLGGPVSTEAFF. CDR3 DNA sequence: TGTGCCAGCAGTTTGGGGGGGCCCGTGAGCACTGAAGCTTTCTTT.